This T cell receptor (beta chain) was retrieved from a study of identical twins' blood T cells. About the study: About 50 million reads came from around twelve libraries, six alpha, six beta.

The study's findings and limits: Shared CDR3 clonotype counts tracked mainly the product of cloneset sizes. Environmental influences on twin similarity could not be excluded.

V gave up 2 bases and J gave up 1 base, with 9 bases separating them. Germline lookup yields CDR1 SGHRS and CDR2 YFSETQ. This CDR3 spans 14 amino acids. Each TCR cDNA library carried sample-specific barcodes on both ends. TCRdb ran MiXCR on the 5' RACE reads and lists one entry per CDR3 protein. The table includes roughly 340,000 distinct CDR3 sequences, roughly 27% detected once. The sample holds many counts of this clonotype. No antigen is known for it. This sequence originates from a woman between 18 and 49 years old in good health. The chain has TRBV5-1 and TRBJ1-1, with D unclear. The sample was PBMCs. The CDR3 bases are TGCGCCAGCAGCTTTGACGGGAAGAACACTGAAGCTTTCTTT. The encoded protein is CASSFDGKNTEAFF.